This T cell receptor (beta chain) was captured by sequencing in a study of CD8+CD57+ T cells in acquired aplastic anemia. Those patients picked for sequencing had displayed CD8+CD57+ cell expansion on flow cytometry. V dropped 7 bases and J dropped 9 bases, with 16 bases sitting between them. This CDR3 region has 14 residues. The germline gives CDR1 SNHLY, CDR2 FYNNEI. Template material for TCR beta VDJ and CDR3 profiling consisted of genomic DNA. Each CDR3 protein is one row after TCRdb ran MiXCR on the reads. The repertoire holds roughly 200,000 distinct CDR3 sequences, with roughly three fifths as singletons.

This clonotype originated in a human donor with aplastic anemia. The sequenced sample consisted of sorted CD4+, CD8+, or CD8+CD57+ T cells (not recorded which) from PBMCs. The rearrangement joins TRBV2 to TRBJ1-6, with D tentatively TRBD1 (5 bases). The CDR3 sequence is CASNSVRESSPLHF. The CDR3 DNA reads TGTGCCAGCAACAGCGTCAGGGAGAGTTCACCCCTCCACTTT.